Listed here are 17 T cell receptor beta chains from one sample, sequenced in a study of blood T cell repertoires in COVID-19. This table comes from immunoSEQ multiplex PCR, and its TCRdb copy is limited to in-frame clones, with some not included. The sample lists 130,000 to 150,000 clones, about 89% occurring once. The sample taken for sequencing was peripheral blood. These receptors originate from a man aged 45-65 years who had recovered from COVID-19.

V is TRBV7-2 and J is TRBJ1-2; no definite D call. Per germline, CDR1 SGHTA and CDR2 FQGNSA. The CDR3 is made up of 15 amino acids. Trimming shortened V by 1 base and J by 2 bases, and 11 bases separated the two germline ends. This CDR3 is CASSLVVGENYGYTF. The CDR3 nucleotides are TGTGCCAGCAGCTTAGTCGTCGGGGAAAACTATGGCTACACCTTC.

This rearrangement joins TRBV5-4 to TRBJ1-4, with 12 bases matching TRBD1. Trimming cost V 5 bases and J 7 bases; bases outside gene matches: 6. The CDR3 spans 15 residues. CDR1 is SGHNT, CDR2 YYREEE, per germline (reference sequence). This CDR3 is CASSLPGQGAEKLFF. For the CDR3, the DNA is TGTGCCAGCAGTTTGCCGGGACAGGGGGCTGAAAAACTGTTTTTT.

This clone occurred once. V and J are TRBV5-1 and TRBJ1-3, with TRBD1 identical over 7 bases. CDR1 is SGHRS, CDR2 YFSETQ, per germline. The J segment lost 1 base and the V segment lost 3 bases, leaving 7 bases of the junction unmatched. The CDR3 has 16 amino acids. CDR3 loop: CASSWGQLFSGNTIYF. Written as DNA, the CDR3 is TGCGCCAGCAGCTGGGGACAGCTCTTTTCTGGAAACACCATATATTTT.

The chain couples TRBV11-2 to TRBJ2-3; weak D call: TRBD2 (5 bases). Germline-derived CDR1 and CDR2 are SGHAT and FQNNGV. V shed 3 bases and J shed 2 bases, with 15 bases lying between them. The CDR3 runs 16 residues. CDR3 amino acids: CASSFSGRGYTDTQYF. In nucleotides, the CDR3 is TGTGCCAGCAGCTTTTCTGGTCGGGGTTACACAGATACGCAGTATTTT. Together with reference TRBV11-2 and TRBJ2-3, the CDR3 gives the full variable domain: EAGVAQSPRYKIIEKRQSVAFWCNPISGHATLYWYQQILGQGPKLLIQFQNNGVVDDSQLPKDRFSAERLKGVDSTLKIQPAKLEDSAVYLCASSFSGRGYTDTQYFGPGTRLTVL.

The J gene is TRBJ2-7, the V gene TRBV18; the match to TRBD1 covers 8 bases. Germline CDR1 KGHSH, CDR2 LQKENI. Trimming took 5 bases from V and 5 from J; bases not matched to a gene: 11. This CDR3 is built from 15 residues. The CDR3 bases are TGTGCCAGCTCATCAGTACCGGGACAGGAGAACGAGCAGTACTTC. It yields the protein CASSSVPGQENEQYF.

This clone has more than one count but fewer than ten. The rearrangement joins TRBV7-9 to TRBJ2-1; D ambiguous. Germline lookup yields CDR1 SEHNR and CDR2 FQNEAQ (reference sequence). Trimming took 0 bases from V and 7 from J, leaving 4 bases between them. CDR3 size: 12 residues. The CDR3 here is CASSLALNEQFF. CDR3 coding DNA: TGTGCCAGCAGCTTAGCGTTAAATGAGCAGTTCTTC.

There are a few counts of this clone. The rearrangement joins TRBV7-9 to TRBJ1-6, with D maybe TRBD1 (5 bases). Germline values: CDR1 SEHNR, CDR2 FQNEAQ (reference sequence). V lost 1 base and J 0 bases, leaving 10 bases between the germline ends. CDR3 length: 17 amino acids. The CDR3 DNA is TGTGCCAGCAGCTTAGTTGGGGCAAGCTCCTATAATTCACCCCTCCACTTT. Translating gives CASSLVGASSYNSPLHF.

The J gene is TRBJ1-3, the V gene TRBV4-3, with 9 bases lining up with TRBD1. Looked up from germline, CDR1 is LGHNA and CDR2 is YSLEER. J lost 7 bases, V lost 3 bases, and 19 bases had no gene match. This CDR3 spans 19 amino acids. This CDR3 is CASSQTTLSTGQGDNTIYF. DNA of the CDR3: TGCGCCAGCAGCCAGACTACACTCTCGACGGGACAGGGTGATAACACCATATATTTT.

This rearrangement joins TRBV7-3 to TRBJ2-3, with D maybe TRBD1 (6 bases). From germline, CDR1 is SGHTA and CDR2 FQGTGA. V dropped 5 bases and J dropped 4 bases, with 10 bases sitting between them. CDR3 length: 13 residues. The CDR3 protein is CASSQTGPDTQYF. The DNA for the CDR3 is TGTGCCAGCAGCCAAACAGGGCCAGATACGCAGTATTTT.

The chain couples TRBV27 to TRBJ2-7; maybe TRBD2 (6 bases). With 4 bases removed from V and 2 bases from J, the gap between germline ends came to 15 bases. From germline, CDR1 is MNHEY and CDR2 SMNVEV (reference sequence). The CDR3 consists of 15 residues. CDR3 sequence reads: CASSSGWRATYEQYF. CDR3 nucleotide sequence: TGTGCCAGCAGTTCCGGTTGGAGGGCTACCTACGAGCAGTACTTC.

The gene calls are TRBV9 and TRBJ2-3; the D gene is possibly TRBD2 (6 bases). Germline CDR1 and CDR2: SGDLS and YYNGEE. The CDR3 has 16 residues. V gave up 0 bases and J gave up 1 base, with 12 bases separating them. The CDR3 loop reads CASSVAAGWGTDTQYF. As DNA, the CDR3 is TGTGCCAGCAGCGTAGCGGCGGGGTGGGGCACAGATACGCAGTATTTT. Full variable domain (remainder filled in from reference TRBV9 and TRBJ2-3): DSGVTQTPKHLITATGQRVTLRCSPRSGDLSVYWYQQSLDQGLQFLIQYYNGEERAKGNILERFSAQQFPDLHSELNLSSLELGDSALYFCASSVAAGWGTDTQYFGPGTRLTVL.

CDR3 loop: CASSRLGTGNQPQHF. The DNA for the CDR3 is TGTGCCAGTAGTAGACTCGGGACAGGCAATCAGCCCCAGCATTTT. The chain joins TRBV19 to TRBJ1-5, with 7 bases lining up with TRBD1. J gave up 2 bases and V 4 bases, and 5 bases lay outside the gene matches. Germline CDR1 LNHDA, CDR2 SQIVND (reference sequence). CDR3 length: 15 amino acids. Full variable domain (missing parts from reference TRBV19 and TRBJ1-5): DGGITQSPKYLFRKEGQNVTLSCEQNLNHDAMYWYRQDPGQGLRLIYYSQIVNDFQKGDIAEGYSVSREKKESFPLTVTSAQKNPTAFYLCASSRLGTGNQPQHFGDGTRLSIL.

The chain's CDR3 is CASSPIRLAEDTDTQYF. CDR3 bases: TGTGCCAGCTCACCGATCCGGCTAGCGGAAGACACAGATACGCAGTATTTT. The V gene is TRBV18, the J gene TRBJ2-3, with TRBD2 identical over 7 bases. This CDR3 spans 17 amino acids. Germline CDR1 is KGHSH and CDR2 is LQKENI. Trimming removed 3 bases from V and 2 bases from J; junction bases left unmatched: 11.

The rearrangement uses TRBV13 and TRBJ1-1, with D tentatively TRBD1 (6 bases). Germline CDR1 and CDR2: PRHDT and FYEKMQ (reference sequence). The V and J ends lost 4 bases and 1 base respectively, with 10 bases between them. The CDR3 is 14 residues long. For the CDR3, the DNA is TGTGCCAGCAGCTCCGGACAGACGAACACTGAAGCTTTCTTT. It encodes CASSSGQTNTEAFF.

The CDR3 spells CASSDEWAGVGGYTF. DNA for the CDR3: TGTGCCAGCAGTGACGAGTGGGCAGGGGTGGGTGGCTACACCTTC. The rearrangement uses TRBV2 and TRBJ1-2, with a possible D match to TRBD1 (6 bases). CDR1 is SNHLY and CDR2 is FYNNEI in the germline V gene. The CDR3 extends over 15 amino acids. V was shortened by 3 bases and J by 7 bases, with 18 bases between the two germline ends. The variable domain in full, with the rest retrieved from reference TRBV2 and TRBJ1-2, is EPEVTQTPSHQVTQMGQEVILRCVPISNHLYFYWYRQILGQKVEFLVSFYNNEISEKSEIFDDQFSVERPDGSNFTLKIRSTKLEDSAMYFCASSDEWAGVGGYTFGSGTRLTVV.

The rearrangement links TRBV6-5 to TRBJ1-1, with D possibly being TRBD1 (6 bases). The CDR3 is made up of 14 amino acids. Germline V lookup: CDR1 MNHEY, CDR2 SVGAGI. V was clipped by 5 bases and J by 0 bases, with 10 bases between them. Written as DNA, the CDR3 is TGTGCCAGCAGTCCCCGGACAGTGAACACTGAAGCTTTCTTT. Encoded protein: CASSPRTVNTEAFF.

This chain joins TRBV4-3 and TRBJ1-2; the D gene is possibly TRBD1 (5 bases). Germline CDR1 is LGHNA and CDR2 is YSLEER. This CDR3 comprises 15 residues. Trimming cost V 1 base and J 6 bases, with 15 bases left between them. CDR3 nucleotides: TGCGCCAGCAGCCAAGGGTTCAGGGTGATTGATGGCTACACCTTC. Residues: CASSQGFRVIDGYTF.